This section outlines one T cell receptor beta chain sequence together with its context. Its antigen is unknown. The data are from a study of cytomegalovirus exposure and HLA in healthy donors. Each donor was healthy, and each was a bone marrow donor. The CDR3 is 16 residues long. V shed 8 bases and J 4 bases; nucleotides not matched to a gene: 15. Germline V lookup: CDR1 SNHLY, CDR2 FYNNEI. Study results and caveats: In terms of immune exposure information, only CMV serostatus was available. Cytomegalovirus status was reportedly diagnosed by the classifier with high sensitivity and specificity.

The PCR employed 60 Vbeta primers together with 13 Jbeta primers. Measured with immunoSEQ multiplex PCR; TCRdb has only the in-frame clones, and not every one. The top ten hold 6.9% of the sample, which has approximately 110,000 clones, over 80% seen once. Sequencing was carried out using PBMCs. The TCR was taken from a young man in good health and CMV-seropositive. V gene TRBV2 combines with J gene TRBJ1-1; 8 nucleotides line up with TRBD1. This CDR3 is CASGIGVRGRLTEAFF. The CDR3 region has the DNA TGTGCCAGCGGTATCGGGGTCAGGGGGCGCCTCACTGAAGCTTTCTTT.